Listed below are T cell receptor beta chains from one sample, sequenced in a study of cytomegalovirus exposure and HLA in healthy donors. Sequenced by immunoSEQ multiplex PCR; TCRdb stores in-frame clones only, minus some. In all, the sample yields about 130,000 clones. The sequencing input was PBMCs. The receptors stem from a man aged 25 to 40 in good health and CMV-seronegative. Each CDR3 is given with its conserved first and last residue. The order of the fields is V gene, J gene, D gene, CDR3 protein. A D gene is named only where the DNA matches it firmly.

TRBV7-2	TRBJ2-3	-	CASSSFTDTQYF
TRBV7-3	TRBJ1-2	-	CASSRRGGAGGYTF
TRBV21-1	TRBJ1-1	-	CASTKKGSGQFYTEAFF
TRBV2	TRBJ2-4	-	CASREGLNIQYF
TRBV29-1	TRBJ2-1	TRBD2	CRTTLAVTNNEQFF
TRBV2	TRBJ1-6	-	CAGNRGSYNSPLHF
TRBV27	TRBJ2-4	-	CASSGGLKNIQYF
TRBV29-1	TRBJ2-3	TRBD2	CSVEGGTSEFPTDTQYF
TRBV5-8	TRBJ2-7	-	CASSLGDTSSYEQYF
TRBV6-6	TRBJ2-1	TRBD1	CASKGQGAYNEQFF